This TCR beta chain was sequenced during a study of T-cell memory formation after mild COVID-19. Study in general: Across donors, TCR clusters were largely donor specific. Findings and limits, study-wide: SARS-CoV-2 specificity of second-wave clones peaking day 37 was unconfirmed. Contracting CD4+ clones lay largely in CM and EM, with CD8+ ones residing in EMRA.

V dropped 7 bases and J dropped 5; count of bases not matched to a gene: 8. This CDR3 spans 14 amino acids. MiXCR, applied by TCRdb to the 5' RACE reads, yields one record per CDR3 protein. The top ten hold about a fifth of the sample, which has about 340,000 distinct CDR3 sequences, over 10% seen once. This clonotype occurred a few times. Its antigen remains unknown. The source material was PBMCs or a T cell subset sorted from them (not recorded which). The TCR was taken from a man aged 18-30 years who had mild COVID-19 (a few samples of this study predate the infection). Cell type and time point are not known. J is TRBJ1-5 and V is TRBV12-3 or TRBV12-4; 7 bases match TRBD1. The CDR3 sequence: CASTHEGADQPQHF. The DNA for the CDR3 is TGTGCCAGCACGCACGAGGGGGCCGATCAGCCCCAGCATTTT.